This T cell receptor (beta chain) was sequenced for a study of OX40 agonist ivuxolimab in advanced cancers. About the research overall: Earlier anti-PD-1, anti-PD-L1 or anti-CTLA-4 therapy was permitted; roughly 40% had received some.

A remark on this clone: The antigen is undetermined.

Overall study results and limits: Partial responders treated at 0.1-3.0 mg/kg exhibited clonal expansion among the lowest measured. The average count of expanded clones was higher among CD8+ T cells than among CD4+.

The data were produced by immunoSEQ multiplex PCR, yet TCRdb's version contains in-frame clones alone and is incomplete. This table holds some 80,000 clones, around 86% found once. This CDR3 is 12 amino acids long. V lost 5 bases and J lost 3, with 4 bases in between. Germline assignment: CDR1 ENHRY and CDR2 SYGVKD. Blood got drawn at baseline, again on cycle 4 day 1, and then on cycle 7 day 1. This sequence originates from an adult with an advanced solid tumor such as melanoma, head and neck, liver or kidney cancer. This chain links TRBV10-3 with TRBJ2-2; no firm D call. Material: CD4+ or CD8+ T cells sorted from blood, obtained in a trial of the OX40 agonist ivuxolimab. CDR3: CAISPDTGELFF. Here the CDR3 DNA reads TGTGCCATCAGTCCAGACACCGGGGAGCTGTTTTTT.